This TCR beta chain was recovered during a study of T cell responses to AZD1222 COVID-19 vaccine. The CDR3 is 15 amino acids. Germline CDR1 and CDR2: MNHEY and SVGAGI. V was trimmed by 3 bases and J by 5 bases, leaving 14 bases between them. Profiling relied on immunoSEQ multiplex PCR, and the TCRdb table lists in-frame clones only, not all of them. This sample carries roughly 89,000 clones, around nine tenths of them seen once, and the ten largest clones take around 5.1%. Note on this clone: The antigen remains unidentified.

Study-wide findings and caveats: With dominance at 160-218 and 743-854, vaccine-associated CD4 TCRs spanned spike.

This receptor was obtained from an adult in good health. This specimen was peripheral blood, taken on day 0 of MenACWY control vaccination. This chain joins TRBV6-5 and TRBJ2-4; D is ambiguous. CDR3 sequence: CASSYASDSQNIQYF. CDR3 bases: TGTGCCAGCAGTTATGCATCTGACTCTCAAAACATTCAGTACTTC.